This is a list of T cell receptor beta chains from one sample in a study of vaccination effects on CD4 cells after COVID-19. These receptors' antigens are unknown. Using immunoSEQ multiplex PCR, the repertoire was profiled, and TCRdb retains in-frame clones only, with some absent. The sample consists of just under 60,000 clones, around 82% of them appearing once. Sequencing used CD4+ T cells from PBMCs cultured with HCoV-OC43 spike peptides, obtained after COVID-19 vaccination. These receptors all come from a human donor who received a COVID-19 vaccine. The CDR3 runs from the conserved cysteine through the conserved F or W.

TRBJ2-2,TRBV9,CASSVEGGLWNTGELFF
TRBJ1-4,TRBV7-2,CASSSGTIKEKLFF
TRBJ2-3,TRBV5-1,CASRRSFQGGTDTQYF
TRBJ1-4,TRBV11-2,CASSRQATNEKLFF
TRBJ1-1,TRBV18,CASSADRLNTEAFF
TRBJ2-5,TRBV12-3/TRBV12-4,CASRLGGQETQYF
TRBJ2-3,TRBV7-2,CASSFYPGKDTQYF
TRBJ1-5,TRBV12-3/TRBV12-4,CASSLERNQPQHF
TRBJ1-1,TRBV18,CASSPQGAPTNTEAFF
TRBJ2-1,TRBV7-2,CASSLGSGGNNEQFF
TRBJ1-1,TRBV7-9,CASGGYTEAFF
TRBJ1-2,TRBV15,CATSREVGGDYGYTF